The 29 T cell receptor beta chains reported below all come from one sample, sequenced in a study of cytomegalovirus exposure and HLA in healthy donors. PCR used 60 Vbeta primers and 13 Jbeta primers. This table comes from immunoSEQ multiplex PCR, and its TCRdb copy is limited to in-frame clones, with some not included. This sample has 100,000 to 150,000 clones, with 75% to 80% found just once. The sequencing sample was made of PBMCs. All receptors derive from a woman between 35 and 50 years old in good health and CMV-seronegative.

The CDR3 DNA follows: TGTGCCAGCAGCTTCCCCTCTAACTACAATGAGCAGTTCTTC. Its translation: CASSFPSNYNEQFF. The V and J genes are TRBV5-4 and TRBJ2-1; D not certain. In germline, CDR1 is SGHNT, CDR2 YYREEE (reference sequence). The CDR3 totals 14 residues. V was shortened by 2 bases and J by 3 bases, with 9 bases between the two germline ends.

This chain uses TRBV18 with TRBJ1-2, with 8 positions matching TRBD1. The CDR3 contains 13 residues. Germline V CDR1 and CDR2: KGHSH, LQKENI. The trim removed 8 bases at V and 3 bases at J, leaving 5 bases unmatched. The CDR3 DNA reads TGTGCCAGCGCAGGGGGCATCGACTATGGCTACACCTTC. It yields the protein CASAGGIDYGYTF.

V and J are TRBV28 and TRBJ2-6; no reliable D call. Germline V lookup: CDR1 MDHEN, CDR2 SYDVKM. CDR3 length: 16 amino acids. V lost 5 bases to trimming and J lost 1 base, with 12 bases between them. The CDR3 reads CASSELTISGANVLTF. The CDR3 nucleotides read TGTGCCAGCAGTGAACTTACTATATCTGGGGCCAACGTCCTGACTTTC. Using reference TRBV28 and TRBJ2-6 for the parts outside the CDR3, the full variable domain is DVKVTQSSRYLVKRTGEKVFLECVQDMDHENMFWYRQDPGLGLRLIYFSYDVKMKEKGDIPEGYSVSREKKERFSLILESASTNQTSMYLCASSELTISGANVLTFGAGSRLTVL.

This clone was seen more than once but under ten times. The chain uses TRBV6-1 and TRBJ1-1; TRBD1 matches at 8 bases. Germline V gene data show CDR1 as MNHNS and CDR2 as SASEGT. V dropped 6 bases and J dropped 1; count of bases not matched to a gene: 4. This CDR3 region has 14 residues. CDR3 sequence: CASRSGTGNTEAFF. Here the CDR3 DNA reads TGTGCCAGCAGGTCCGGGACAGGGAACACTGAAGCTTTCTTT.

V usage is TRBV4-1 and J usage is TRBJ1-3, with D maybe TRBD1 (5 bases). The germline CDR1 and CDR2 sequences are MGHRA and YSYEKL. The CDR3 has 17 amino acids. V was shortened by 2 bases and J by 0 bases, with 14 bases between the two germline ends. This CDR3 is CASSQRGNGYSGNTIYF. The CDR3 bases are TGCGCCAGCAGCCAAAGGGGAAACGGATACTCTGGAAACACCATATATTTT.

The V gene is TRBV7-3, the J gene TRBJ2-5; 7 bases match TRBD1. After removal of 5 bases from V and 0 bases from J, the junction contained 6 bases not matched to a gene. This CDR3 comprises 15 residues. Germline values: CDR1 SGHTA, CDR2 FQGTGA. CDR3 loop: CASSQGVGDQETQYF. Here the CDR3 DNA reads TGTGCCAGCAGCCAGGGGGTCGGGGACCAAGAGACCCAGTACTTC.

V and J are TRBV27 and TRBJ2-7, with 7 bases lining up with TRBD1. The V gene's germline CDR1 is MNHEY and CDR2 SMNVEV (reference sequence). CDR3 length: 15 amino acids. The V and J ends lost 6 bases and 2 bases, in that order; junction bases with no gene match: 10. The CDR3 sequence is CASRPRQGIPYEQYF. In DNA form, the CDR3 reads TGTGCCAGCAGACCTAGACAGGGAATCCCCTACGAGCAGTACTTC.

This clone has a handful of counts. DNA of the CDR3: TGTGCCAGCAGTACCCATCAGGACAGCCGCTCAGGGGGCTATGGCTACACCTTC. As protein: CASSTHQDSRSGGYGYTF. The chain employs TRBV27 and TRBJ1-2; 7 bases align to TRBD1. After removal of 5 bases from V and 4 bases from J, the junction contained 19 bases not matched to a gene. The CDR3 spans 18 residues. CDR1 is MNHEY and CDR2 is SMNVEV in the germline V gene (reference sequence).

The chain has TRBV4-3 and TRBJ1-5; perhaps TRBD1 as D (5 bases). Trimming shortened V by 0 bases and J by 6 bases, and 6 bases separated the two germline ends. Germline CDR1 and CDR2: LGHNA and YSLEER. The CDR3 runs 13 residues. The CDR3 DNA is TGCGCCAGCAGCCAAGACAGGGTTCAGCCCCAGCATTTT. Amino acid sequence: CASSQDRVQPQHF.

In its sample, this clone was seen a few times. CDR3 region: CASSPQGSGQETQYF. For the CDR3, the DNA is TGTGCCAGTAGCCCGCAGGGCTCGGGCCAAGAGACCCAGTACTTC. The V gene is TRBV19, the J gene TRBJ2-5; perhaps TRBD1 as D (5 bases). The CDR3 loop spans 15 amino acids. CDR1 is LNHDA, CDR2 SQIVND, per germline (reference sequence). Trimming removed 6 bases at V and 1 base at J, with 15 bases between.

The chain carries TRBV27 and TRBJ1-2; maybe TRBD1 (5 bases). CDR1 and CDR2 (germline): MNHEY, SMNVEV (reference sequence). V lost 5 bases and J lost 1, with 11 bases in between. The length of the CDR3 is 14 residues. CDR3 in amino acids: CASSPGDSNYGYTF. CDR3 in DNA: TGTGCCAGCAGTCCAGGAGACAGTAACTATGGCTACACCTTC.

The chain couples TRBV5-6 to TRBJ2-5, with unresolved D. This CDR3 has 13 residues. In germline, CDR1 is SGHDT, CDR2 YYEEEE. V was trimmed by 0 bases and J by 5 bases, leaving 8 bases between them. This CDR3 reads CASSLDSRETQYF. CDR3 coding DNA: TGTGCCAGCAGCTTGGACTCTAGGGAGACCCAGTACTTC. Looking up the rest from reference TRBV5-6 and TRBJ2-5 gives the full variable domain: DAGVTQSPTHLIKTRGQQVTLRCSPKSGHDTVSWYQQALGQGPQFIFQYYEEEERQRGNFPDRFSGHQFPNYSSELNVNALLLGDSALYLCASSLDSRETQYFGPGTRLLVL.

Concerning this clone: Other DNA sequences in the sample encode the same CDR3. The chain uses TRBV11-2 and TRBJ1-1, with D tentatively TRBD1 (6 bases). Trimming left V 1 base short and J 8 bases short, with 8 bases between. The germline gives CDR1 SGHAT, CDR2 FQNNGV. The CDR3 loop spans 12 amino acids. CDR3 nucleotide sequence: TGTGCCAGCAGCTTAGTGGGGACAGAAGCTTTCTTT. Residues: CASSLVGTEAFF.

The chain uses TRBV28 and TRBJ1-4; a weak D match, TRBD1 (5 bases). The CDR3 consists of 18 residues. CDR1 is MDHEN and CDR2 is SYDVKM in the germline V gene. The germline V and J ends were trimmed by 0 bases and 3 bases, with 17 bases remaining between them. The CDR3 DNA reads as TGTGCCAGCAGTTTATGGGGTAAGATAGGGGCTTCTAATGAAAAACTGTTTTTT. It codes for CASSLWGKIGASNEKLFF.

As to this clone: The junction does not match germline at one end; this may be a read error. CDR3 amino acids: CSSSRGGGGHTGELFF. CDR3 nucleotide sequence: TGTTCCAGCAGCCGCGGGGGGGGAGGCCACACCGGGGAGCTGTTTTTT. The chain couples TRBV7-9 to TRBJ2-2; 9 nucleotides agree with TRBD2. CDR1 and CDR2 (germline): SEHNR, FQNEAQ (reference sequence). The CDR3 spans 16 residues.

The chain links TRBV28 to TRBJ2-2; D perhaps matches TRBD2 (6 bases). Per germline, CDR1 MDHEN and CDR2 SYDVKM. The CDR3 covers 15 residues. The V and J ends lost 3 bases and 5 bases respectively, with 13 bases between them. The CDR3 DNA is TGTGCCAGCAGTTTGGGGGGTGGTTCGACCGGGGAGCTGTTTTTT. Translation: CASSLGGGSTGELFF. Filled out from reference TRBV28 and TRBJ2-2, the complete variable domain reads DVKVTQSSRYLVKRTGEKVFLECVQDMDHENMFWYRQDPGLGLRLIYFSYDVKMKEKGDIPEGYSVSREKKERFSLILESASTNQTSMYLCASSLGGGSTGELFFGEGSRLTVL.

For the CDR3, the DNA is TGCGCCAGCAGCCGCCCAGGGAAGGCCCCCTCGGAAAAACTGTTTTTT. It specifies CASSRPGKAPSEKLFF. The chain has TRBV4-1 and TRBJ1-4, with a tentative D call TRBD1 (5 bases). This CDR3 is 16 amino acids long. CDR1 is MGHRA, CDR2 YSYEKL, per germline. V was trimmed by 4 bases and J by 8 bases, leaving 20 bases between them.

Worth noting for this clone: Other DNA sequences from this sample encode an identical CDR3 as well. CDR3 sequence: CASTEAGGLAYEQYF. The CDR3 DNA reads as TGTGCCAGCACCGAAGCCGGGGGACTAGCCTACGAGCAGTACTTC. The chain couples TRBV2 to TRBJ2-7, with 8 bases lining up with TRBD2. Germline loops: CDR1 SNHLY, CDR2 FYNNEI. V gave up 7 bases and J gave up 2 bases; unmatched junction bases: 10. This CDR3 contains 15 residues.

This clone has more than one count but fewer than ten. The rearrangement links TRBV5-1 to TRBJ2-7, with 13 positions matching TRBD2. Trimming removed 4 bases from V and 1 base from J; junction bases left unmatched: 11. Germline V CDR1 and CDR2: SGHRS, YFSETQ. The CDR3 has 18 amino acids. CDR3 loop: CASSPSGGTSGISYEQYF. CDR3 DNA: TGCGCCAGCAGCCCCTCTGGAGGGACTAGCGGGATATCCTACGAGCAGTACTTC.

The rearrangement links TRBV15 to TRBJ2-7; 8 bases map to TRBD1. Germline V gives CDR1 LNHNV, CDR2 YYDKDF (reference sequence). The CDR3 is 15 amino acids. The J segment lost 3 bases and the V segment lost 1 base, leaving 5 bases of the junction unmatched. The CDR3 DNA follows: TGTGCCACCAGCAGAGGCCGAGGACAGGGCTACGAGCAGTACTTC. Translated, it gives CATSRGRGQGYEQYF.

Comments on this clone: This sample also contains other DNA sequences that code for the same CDR3. The chain employs TRBV6-5 and TRBJ1-1, with D unresolved. The V gene's germline CDR1 is MNHEY and CDR2 SVGAGI. The CDR3 is 13 amino acids. Trimming removed 2 bases from V and 1 base from J, with 5 bases in between. CDR3 DNA sequence: TGTGCCAGCAGTTACGGCAGGAACACTGAAGCTTTCTTT. This translates into CASSYGRNTEAFF.

This chain connects TRBV4-3 to TRBJ2-1; 13 bases match TRBD2. Per the germline V gene, CDR1 is LGHNA and CDR2 is YSLEER. This CDR3 contains 15 residues. After removal of 0 bases from V and 13 bases from J, the junction contained 6 bases not matched to a gene. CDR3 region: CASSQEVGLAGAQFF. In nucleotides, the CDR3 is TGCGCCAGCAGCCAAGAAGTAGGACTAGCGGGAGCCCAGTTCTTC.

The chain links TRBV4-3 to TRBJ1-5, with D possibly TRBD1 on 5 matching bases. Per germline, CDR1 LGHNA and CDR2 YSLEER. The ends were cut back, 3 bases at V and 2 bases at J, with 8 bases in the middle. The CDR3 is made up of 14 amino acids. The CDR3, as DNA: TGCGCCAGCAGCCAGATGACAGGCAATCAGCCCCAGCATTTT. Translation: CASSQMTGNQPQHF.

The chain employs TRBV25-1 and TRBJ1-1; D unclear. CDR3 size: 12 residues. CDR1 and CDR2 (germline): MGHDK, SYGVNS. Trimming shortened V by 3 bases and J by 1 base, and 3 bases separated the two germline ends. CDR3 in amino acids: CASSDRNTEAFF. The CDR3 region has the DNA TGTGCCAGCAGTGATCGGAACACTGAAGCTTTCTTT.

The rearrangement links TRBV9 to TRBJ1-1, with 8 bases fitting TRBD1. Germline trimming cut 4 bases from V and 1 base from J; bases unmatched to any gene: 6. From germline, CDR1 is SGDLS and CDR2 YYNGEE. The CDR3 is 15 amino acids. CDR3 amino acids: CASSLLGQGNTEAFF. CDR3 DNA: TGTGCCAGCAGCCTCCTAGGACAGGGGAACACTGAAGCTTTCTTT.

Only a few counts were recorded for this clone. The J gene is TRBJ1-1, the V gene TRBV28, with a tentative D call TRBD1 (6 bases). Germline CDR1 reads MDHEN; CDR2 reads SYDVKM. This CDR3 spans 13 amino acids. The V end was cut by 6 bases, the J end by 1 base, with 9 bases between. CDR3 residues: CASRWTENTEAFF. The CDR3 DNA follows: TGTGCCAGCAGGTGGACAGAGAACACTGAAGCTTTCTTT.

The gene calls are TRBV7-3 and TRBJ2-7; TRBD2 matches at 7 bases. V lost 5 bases and J lost 2; bases outside the gene matches: 15. The CDR3 runs 17 residues. Germline V gives CDR1 SGHTA, CDR2 FQGTGA. The CDR3, as DNA: TGTGCCAGCAGCACGAAAAATTGGCTAGCGGAAACCTACGAGCAGTACTTC. Translated: CASSTKNWLAETYEQYF.

The chain combines TRBV4-1 with TRBJ2-3; TRBD2 matches 14 bases. In germline, CDR1 is MGHRA, CDR2 YSYEKL. The CDR3 loop spans 19 amino acids. J was trimmed by 2 bases and V by 4 bases; bases with no gene match: 11. CDR3: CASSRSGLAGVGTTDTQYF. CDR3 nucleotide sequence: TGCGCCAGCAGCCGATCGGGACTAGCGGGAGTGGGGACCACAGATACGCAGTATTTT.

About this clone: An end of the junction differs from the germline gene, which may be a read error. The V gene is TRBV15, the J gene TRBJ2-7; D not certain. From germline, CDR1 is LNHNV and CDR2 YYDKDF (reference sequence). The CDR3 contains 13 residues. CDR3 in amino acids: CATSRFPSSEQYF. The DNA of the CDR3 is TGTGCCACCAGCAGATTCCCCTCCTCCGAGCAGTACTTC.